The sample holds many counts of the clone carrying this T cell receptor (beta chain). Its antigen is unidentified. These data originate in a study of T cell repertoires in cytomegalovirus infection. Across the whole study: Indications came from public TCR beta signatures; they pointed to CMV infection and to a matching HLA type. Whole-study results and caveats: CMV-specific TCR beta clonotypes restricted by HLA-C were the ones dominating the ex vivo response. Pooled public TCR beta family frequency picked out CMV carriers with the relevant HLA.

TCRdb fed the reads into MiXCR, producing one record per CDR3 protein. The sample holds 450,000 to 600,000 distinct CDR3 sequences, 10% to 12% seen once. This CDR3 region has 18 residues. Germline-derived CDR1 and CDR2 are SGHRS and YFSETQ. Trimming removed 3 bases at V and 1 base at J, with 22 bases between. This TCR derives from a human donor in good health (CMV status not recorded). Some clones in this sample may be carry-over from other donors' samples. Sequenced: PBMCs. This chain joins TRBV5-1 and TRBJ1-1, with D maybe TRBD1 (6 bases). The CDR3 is CASSWGGQLYTSNTEAFF. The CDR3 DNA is TGCGCCAGCAGCTGGGGAGGACAGCTCTATACATCGAACACTGAAGCTTTCTTT.